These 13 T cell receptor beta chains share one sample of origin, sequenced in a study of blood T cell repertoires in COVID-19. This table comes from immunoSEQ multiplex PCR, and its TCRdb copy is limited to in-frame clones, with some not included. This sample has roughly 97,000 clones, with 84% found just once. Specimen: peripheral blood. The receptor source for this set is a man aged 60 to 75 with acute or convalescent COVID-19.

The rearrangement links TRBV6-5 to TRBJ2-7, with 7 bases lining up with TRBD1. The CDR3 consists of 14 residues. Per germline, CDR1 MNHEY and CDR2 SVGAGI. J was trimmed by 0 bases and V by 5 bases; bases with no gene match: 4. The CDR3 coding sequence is TGTGCCAGCAGTCTCGACAGGGTCTCCTACGAGCAGTACTTC. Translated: CASSLDRVSYEQYF.

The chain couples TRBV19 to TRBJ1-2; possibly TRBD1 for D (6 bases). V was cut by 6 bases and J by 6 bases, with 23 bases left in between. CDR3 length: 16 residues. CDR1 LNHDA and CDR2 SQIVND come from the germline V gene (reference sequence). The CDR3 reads CASRPDSLHAGNGYTF. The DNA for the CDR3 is TGTGCCAGTAGGCCGGACAGTCTTCACGCTGGAAATGGCTACACCTTC.

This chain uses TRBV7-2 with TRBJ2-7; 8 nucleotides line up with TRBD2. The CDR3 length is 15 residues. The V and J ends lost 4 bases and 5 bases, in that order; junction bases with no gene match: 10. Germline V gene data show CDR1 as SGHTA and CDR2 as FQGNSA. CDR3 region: CASSSPGAGGNEQYV. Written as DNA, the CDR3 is TGTGCCAGCAGCTCGCCTGGCGCGGGAGGCAACGAGCAGTACGTC.

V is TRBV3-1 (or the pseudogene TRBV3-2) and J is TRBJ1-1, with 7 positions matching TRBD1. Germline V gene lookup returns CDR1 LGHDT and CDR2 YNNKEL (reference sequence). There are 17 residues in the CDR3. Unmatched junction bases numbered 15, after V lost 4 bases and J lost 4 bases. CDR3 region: CASSRDRDLRTATEAFF. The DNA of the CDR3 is TGTGCCAGCAGCCGCGACAGGGATCTAAGGACGGCCACTGAAGCTTTCTTT.

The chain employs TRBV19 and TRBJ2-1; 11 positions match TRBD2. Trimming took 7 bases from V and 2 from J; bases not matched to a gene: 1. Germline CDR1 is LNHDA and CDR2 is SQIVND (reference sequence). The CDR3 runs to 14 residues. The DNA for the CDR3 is TGTGCCAGTAAGGGACTAGCGGCCTACAATGAGCAGTTCTTC. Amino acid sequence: CASKGLAAYNEQFF. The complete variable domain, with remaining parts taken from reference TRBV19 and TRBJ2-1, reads DGGITQSPKYLFRKEGQNVTLSCEQNLNHDAMYWYRQDPGQGLRLIYYSQIVNDFQKGDIAEGYSVSREKKESFPLTVTSAQKNPTAFYLCASKGLAAYNEQFFGPGTRLTVL.

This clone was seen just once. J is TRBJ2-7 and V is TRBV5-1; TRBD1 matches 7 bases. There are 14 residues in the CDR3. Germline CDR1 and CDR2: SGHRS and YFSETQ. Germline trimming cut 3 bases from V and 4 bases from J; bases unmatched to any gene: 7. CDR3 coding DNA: TGCGCCAGCAGCTCCTACAGGGGTCCTTACGAGCAGTACTTC. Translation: CASSSYRGPYEQYF.

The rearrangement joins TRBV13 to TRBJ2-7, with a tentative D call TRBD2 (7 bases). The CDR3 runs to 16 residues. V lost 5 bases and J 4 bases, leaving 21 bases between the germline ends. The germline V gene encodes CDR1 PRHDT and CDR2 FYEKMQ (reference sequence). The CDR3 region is CASSQGFGGLPYEQYF. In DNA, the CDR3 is TGTGCCAGCAGCCAGGGGTTTGGGGGACTACCTTACGAGCAGTACTTC.

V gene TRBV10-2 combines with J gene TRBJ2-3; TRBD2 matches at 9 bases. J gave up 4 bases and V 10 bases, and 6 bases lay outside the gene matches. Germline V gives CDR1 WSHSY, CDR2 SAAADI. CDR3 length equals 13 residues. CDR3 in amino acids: CATRGTSSDTQYF. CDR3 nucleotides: TGCGCCACCAGAGGGACTAGCTCAGATACGCAGTATTTT.

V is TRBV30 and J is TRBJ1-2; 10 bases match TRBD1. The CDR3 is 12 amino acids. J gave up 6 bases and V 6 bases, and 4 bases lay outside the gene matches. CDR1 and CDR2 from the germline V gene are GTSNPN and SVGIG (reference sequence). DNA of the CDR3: TGTGCCTGCCGGGGACAGGGGCATGGCTACACCTTC. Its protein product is CACRGQGHGYTF.

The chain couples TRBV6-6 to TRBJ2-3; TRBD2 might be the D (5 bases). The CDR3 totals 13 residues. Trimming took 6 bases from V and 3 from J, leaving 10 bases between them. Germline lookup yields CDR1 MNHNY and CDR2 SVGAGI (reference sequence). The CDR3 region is CASRGLATDTQYF. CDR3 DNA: TGTGCCAGCAGAGGACTGGCGACAGATACGCAGTATTTT.

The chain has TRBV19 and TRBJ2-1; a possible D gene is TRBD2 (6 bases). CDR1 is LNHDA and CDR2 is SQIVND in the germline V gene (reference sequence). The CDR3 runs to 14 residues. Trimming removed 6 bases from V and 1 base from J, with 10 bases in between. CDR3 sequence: CASSGSRSYNEQFF. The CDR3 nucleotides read TGTGCCAGTAGCGGGAGCCGGTCCTACAATGAGCAGTTCTTC.

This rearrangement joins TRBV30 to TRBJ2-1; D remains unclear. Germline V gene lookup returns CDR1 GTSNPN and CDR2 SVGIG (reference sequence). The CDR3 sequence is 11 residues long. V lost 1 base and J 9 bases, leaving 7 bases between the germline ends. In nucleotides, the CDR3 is TGTGCCTGGAGTGGTTCCGGTGAGCAGTTCTTC. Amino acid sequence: CAWSGSGEQFF. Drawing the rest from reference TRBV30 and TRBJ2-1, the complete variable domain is SQTIHQWPATLVQPVGSPLSLECTVEGTSNPNLYWYRQAAGRGLQLLFYSVGIGQISSEVPQNLSASRPQDRQFILSSKKLLLSDSGFYLCAWSGSGEQFFGPGTRLTVL.

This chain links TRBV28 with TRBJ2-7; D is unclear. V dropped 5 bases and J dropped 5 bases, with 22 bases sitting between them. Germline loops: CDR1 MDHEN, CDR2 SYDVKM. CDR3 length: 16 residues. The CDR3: CASSASGQTPYDEQYF. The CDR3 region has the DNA TGTGCCAGCAGTGCTTCTGGGCAGACCCCCTACGACGAGCAGTACTTC. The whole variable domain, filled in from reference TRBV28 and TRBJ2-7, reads DVKVTQSSRYLVKRTGEKVFLECVQDMDHENMFWYRQDPGLGLRLIYFSYDVKMKEKGDIPEGYSVSREKKERFSLILESASTNQTSMYLCASSASGQTPYDEQYFGPGTRLTVT.